The entry below gives a single T cell receptor (beta chain) sequence along with its context. Original data processing: Amplification of reference gene primers was used by the study to estimate nucleated cell counts. Sequenced by immunoSEQ multiplex PCR; TCRdb stores in-frame clones only, minus some. V and J calls and clone size are copied from that table; D and trimming were computed from the DNA. The table includes 75,000 to 95,000 clones, more than 75% detected once. This record comes from a study of blood T cell repertoires in COVID-19. Turning to the study itself: Some COVID-19 samples were acute and others convalescent; all came from the United States, Italy and Spain. The analysed material was cDNA or gDNA that came from T cells, B-cell-depleted T cells, or PBMCs.

Looked up from germline, CDR1 is KGHSH and CDR2 is LQKENI. Trimming shortened V by 3 bases and J by 0 bases, and 9 bases separated the two germline ends. This CDR3 comprises 16 residues. The sequence was collected from a human donor in a cohort sampled during active COVID-19. This chain connects TRBV18 to TRBJ2-6; no clear D gene. Sequencing input: peripheral blood. Here the CDR3 DNA reads TGTGCCAGCTCACCGAGGCAGTCCTCTGGGGCCAACGTCCTGACTTTC. This encodes CASSPRQSSGANVLTF.